This is a list of T cell receptor beta chains from one sample in a study of OX40 agonist ivuxolimab in advanced cancers. Method: immunoSEQ multiplex PCR; TCRdb's copy keeps in-frame clones and lacks some. The sample holds about 69,000 clones, roughly nine tenths seen once. The sequencing here drew on CD4+ or CD8+ T cells sorted from blood, taken in a trial of the OX40 agonist ivuxolimab. The origin of the receptors is an adult with an advanced solid tumor such as melanoma, head and neck, liver or kidney cancer. The CDR3 runs from the conserved cysteine through the conserved F or W. Each record gives: V gene, J gene, clone size, D gene, CDR3 protein, CDR3 DNA. D genes are given only for firm matches. Part of the rows lack a size; the others show once, few, many or a class for expanded clones.

v_call: TRBV29-1
j_call: TRBJ1-2
clone_size: NA
d_call: NA
cdr3_aa: CSVEEVGTPTGFTF
cdr3_nt: TGCAGCGTTGAAGAGGTTGGGACTCCGACGGGGTTCACCTTC

v_call: TRBV5-1
j_call: TRBJ1-3
clone_size: NA
d_call: NA
cdr3_aa: CASSRSTVSGNTIYF
cdr3_nt: TGCGCCAGCAGTCGATCAACGGTCTCTGGAAACACCATATATTTT

v_call: TRBV7-9
j_call: TRBJ2-6
clone_size: NA
d_call: TRBD2
cdr3_aa: CASSLGSLAGVSGANVLTF
cdr3_nt: TGTGCCAGCAGCTTAGGTAGTCTAGCGGGAGTATCTGGGGCCAACGTCCTGACTTTC

v_call: TRBV19
j_call: TRBJ2-5
clone_size: NA
d_call: TRBD1
cdr3_aa: CASSGLDRGFGETQYF
cdr3_nt: TGTGCCAGTAGTGGGCTGGACAGGGGGTTTGGAGAGACCCAGTACTTC

v_call: TRBV6-6
j_call: TRBJ1-5
clone_size: NA
d_call: NA
cdr3_aa: CASSYQGPNHPQHF
cdr3_nt: TGTGCCAGCAGTTACCAGGGCCCCAATCATCCCCAGCATTTT

v_call: TRBV18
j_call: TRBJ2-5
clone_size: NA
d_call: NA
cdr3_aa: CASSPSGGRPQETQYF
cdr3_nt: TGTGCCAGCTCACCATCAGGAGGCCGACCTCAAGAGACCCAGTACTTC

v_call: TRBV6-6
j_call: TRBJ1-1
clone_size: NA
d_call: NA
cdr3_aa: CASSYGTGMNTEAFF
cdr3_nt: TGTGCCAGCAGTTACGGGACTGGGATGAACACTGAAGCTTTCTTT

v_call: TRBV11-3
j_call: TRBJ1-1
clone_size: NA
d_call: NA
cdr3_aa: CASSLEAGAEAFF
cdr3_nt: TGTGCCAGCAGCTTAGAGGCCGGAGCTGAAGCTTTCTTT

v_call: TRBV5-1
j_call: TRBJ2-2
clone_size: NA
d_call: NA
cdr3_aa: CASWPTLVSTGELFF
cdr3_nt: TGCGCCAGCTGGCCAACCTTAGTCTCAACCGGGGAGCTGTTTTTT

v_call: TRBV19
j_call: TRBJ1-5
clone_size: once
d_call: NA
cdr3_aa: CASSIGRIGSNQPQHF
cdr3_nt: TGTGCCAGTAGTATCGGTAGGATAGGGAGCAATCAGCCCCAGCATTTT

v_call: TRBV10-3
j_call: TRBJ2-6
clone_size: NA
d_call: NA
cdr3_aa: CAIRASGANVLTF
cdr3_nt: TGTGCCATCAGGGCCTCTGGGGCCAACGTCCTGACTTTC

v_call: TRBV9
j_call: TRBJ2-1
clone_size: NA
d_call: TRBD2
cdr3_aa: CASSVAAGRDEQFF
cdr3_nt: TGTGCCAGCAGCGTAGCGGCAGGGAGGGATGAGCAGTTCTTC

v_call: TRBV18
j_call: TRBJ2-7
clone_size: NA
d_call: NA
cdr3_aa: CASSRRGVADFYEQYF
cdr3_nt: TGTGCCAGCTCACGGCGAGGGGTAGCGGACTTCTACGAGCAGTACTTC

v_call: TRBV28
j_call: TRBJ1-2
clone_size: NA
d_call: NA
cdr3_aa: CASSFRSAGYTF
cdr3_nt: TGTGCCAGCAGTTTTCGTTCCGCGGGCTACACCTTC

v_call: TRBV10-3
j_call: TRBJ2-7
clone_size: NA
d_call: TRBD2
cdr3_aa: CAISDGTILSYEQYF
cdr3_nt: TGTGCCATCAGTGATGGGACTATCCTCTCCTACGAGCAGTACTTC

v_call: TRBV6-1
j_call: TRBJ2-7
clone_size: NA
d_call: TRBD2
cdr3_aa: CASTFLGGAEQYF
cdr3_nt: TGTGCCAGCACCTTCCTCGGGGGGGCCGAGCAGTACTTC

v_call: TRBV27
j_call: TRBJ2-3
clone_size: NA
d_call: TRBD2
cdr3_aa: CASSGTSGSTDTQYF
cdr3_nt: TGTGCCAGCAGCGGGACTAGCGGGAGCACAGATACGCAGTATTTT

v_call: TRBV2
j_call: TRBJ1-6
clone_size: NA
d_call: NA
cdr3_aa: CASSEESPALSSYNSPLHF
cdr3_nt: TGTGCCAGCAGTGAAGAATCCCCAGCGTTGAGCTCCTATAATTCACCCCTCCACTTT

v_call: TRBV7-2
j_call: TRBJ2-2
clone_size: NA
d_call: NA
cdr3_aa: CASSLVTAGELFF
cdr3_nt: TGTGCCAGCAGCTTAGTCACGGCGGGGGAGCTGTTTTTT

v_call: TRBV27
j_call: TRBJ2-2
clone_size: NA
d_call: NA
cdr3_aa: CASRRGTGELFF
cdr3_nt: TGTGCCAGCAGGAGGGGCACCGGGGAGCTGTTTTTT

v_call: TRBV9
j_call: TRBJ2-3
clone_size: NA
d_call: NA
cdr3_aa: CASSVDAVDTQYF
cdr3_nt: TGTGCCAGCAGCGTAGACGCTGTGGATACGCAGTATTTT

v_call: TRBV11-2
j_call: TRBJ2-2
clone_size: NA
d_call: NA
cdr3_aa: CASSLAGRTGELFF
cdr3_nt: TGTGCCAGCAGCTTAGCAGGGCGGACCGGGGAGCTGTTTTTT

v_call: TRBV7-8
j_call: TRBJ1-5
clone_size: NA
d_call: NA
cdr3_aa: CASSFYWSNQPQHF
cdr3_nt: TGTGCCAGCAGCTTTTACTGGAGCAATCAGCCCCAGCATTTT

v_call: TRBV5-1
j_call: TRBJ2-7
clone_size: NA
d_call: TRBD1
cdr3_aa: CASRGGTGSHEQYF
cdr3_nt: TGCGCCAGCAGAGGAGGGACAGGGTCCCACGAGCAGTACTTC

v_call: TRBV18
j_call: TRBJ2-3
clone_size: once
d_call: TRBD1
cdr3_aa: CASSRLTGGAMSSTDTQYF
cdr3_nt: TGTGCCAGCTCACGACTGACAGGGGGCGCCATGTCTAGCACAGATACGCAGTATTTT

v_call: TRBV19
j_call: TRBJ2-3
clone_size: NA
d_call: NA
cdr3_aa: CASSMSVSTDTQYF
cdr3_nt: TGTGCCAGTAGTATGTCGGTTAGCACAGATACGCAGTATTTT

v_call: TRBV11-1
j_call: TRBJ2-3
clone_size: NA
d_call: NA
cdr3_aa: CASSLGGITTDTQYF
cdr3_nt: TGTGCCAGCAGCTTAGGCGGGATTACAACAGATACGCAGTATTTT

v_call: TRBV30
j_call: TRBJ2-7
clone_size: NA
d_call: NA
cdr3_aa: CAWMSALGEQYF
cdr3_nt: TGTGCCTGGATGTCCGCGCTGGGCGAGCAGTACTTC

v_call: TRBV5-1
j_call: TRBJ2-2
clone_size: NA
d_call: NA
cdr3_aa: CASSLVAGTGELFF
cdr3_nt: TGCGCCAGCAGCTTGGTTGCCGGGACCGGGGAGCTGTTTTTT

v_call: TRBV4-1
j_call: TRBJ2-1
clone_size: once
d_call: TRBD1
cdr3_aa: CASSHRDRKNNEQFF
cdr3_nt: TGCGCCAGCAGCCACCGGGACAGGAAAAACAATGAGCAGTTCTTC

v_call: TRBV5-4
j_call: TRBJ1-2
clone_size: NA
d_call: TRBD1
cdr3_aa: CASSYPTGGRGYTF
cdr3_nt: TGTGCCAGCAGCTACCCGACAGGGGGCCGTGGCTACACCTTC

v_call: TRBV11-1
j_call: TRBJ2-2
clone_size: NA
d_call: NA
cdr3_aa: CASSKMQGNTGELFF
cdr3_nt: TGTGCCAGCAGCAAAATGCAGGGGAACACCGGGGAGCTGTTTTTT

v_call: TRBV11-2
j_call: TRBJ2-7
clone_size: NA
d_call: NA
cdr3_aa: CASSPTHGPAHEQYF
cdr3_nt: TGTGCCAGCAGCCCAACCCATGGCCCAGCCCACGAGCAGTACTTC

v_call: TRBV7-9
j_call: TRBJ2-2
clone_size: NA
d_call: NA
cdr3_aa: CASSLARTWNTGELFF
cdr3_nt: TGTGCCAGCAGCTTAGCGCGGACATGGAACACCGGGGAGCTGTTTTTT

v_call: TRBV5-1
j_call: TRBJ1-1
clone_size: NA
d_call: TRBD1
cdr3_aa: CASSPYGQVGTEAFF
cdr3_nt: TGCGCCAGCAGCCCCTACGGACAGGTCGGCACTGAAGCTTTCTTT

v_call: TRBV29-1
j_call: TRBJ2-1
clone_size: NA
d_call: TRBD2
cdr3_aa: CSVELAVGNEQFF
cdr3_nt: TGCAGCGTTGAACTAGCGGTCGGGAATGAGCAGTTCTTC

v_call: TRBV2
j_call: TRBJ1-5
clone_size: NA
d_call: TRBD1
cdr3_aa: CASRSGQGAGQPQHF
cdr3_nt: TGTGCCAGCAGGTCGGGACAGGGAGCCGGTCAGCCCCAGCATTTT

v_call: TRBV7-9
j_call: TRBJ1-3
clone_size: few
d_call: NA
cdr3_aa: CASNLHNSSGNTIYF
cdr3_nt: TGTGCCAGCAACCTCCACAACTCCTCTGGAAACACCATATATTTT

v_call: TRBV4-1
j_call: TRBJ2-7
clone_size: NA
d_call: TRBD2
cdr3_aa: CASSPPTRSGSGEQYF
cdr3_nt: TGCGCCAGCAGCCCCCCCACGCGTAGCGGGAGCGGTGAGCAGTACTTC

v_call: TRBV6-5
j_call: TRBJ1-1
clone_size: NA
d_call: NA
cdr3_aa: CASSYDRSYTEAFF
cdr3_nt: TGTGCCAGCAGTTACGACAGAAGTTACACTGAAGCTTTCTTT

v_call: TRBV2
j_call: TRBJ2-6
clone_size: once
d_call: NA
cdr3_aa: CASSRQLSGANVLTF
cdr3_nt: TGTGCCAGCAGTCGACAGCTCTCTGGGGCCAACGTCCTGACTTTC

v_call: TRBV19
j_call: TRBJ1-1
clone_size: NA
d_call: NA
cdr3_aa: CASSIRGTEAFF
cdr3_nt: TGTGCCAGTAGTATAAGAGGGACTGAAGCTTTCTTT

v_call: TRBV9
j_call: TRBJ2-5
clone_size: NA
d_call: NA
cdr3_aa: CASSVVGAGETQYF
cdr3_nt: TGTGCCAGCAGCGTAGTTGGGGCCGGGGAGACCCAGTACTTC

v_call: TRBV19
j_call: TRBJ1-5
clone_size: NA
d_call: NA
cdr3_aa: CASTPVSGFQPQHF
cdr3_nt: TGTGCCAGTACCCCTGTGTCCGGTTTTCAGCCCCAGCATTTT

v_call: TRBV27
j_call: TRBJ1-5
clone_size: NA
d_call: TRBD1
cdr3_aa: CASSYGGGGSNQPQHF
cdr3_nt: TGTGCCAGCAGTTACGGAGGGGGCGGGAGCAATCAGCCCCAGCATTTT

v_call: TRBV5-1
j_call: TRBJ2-3
clone_size: NA
d_call: TRBD2
cdr3_aa: CASSPGLAGGGVVTDTQYF
cdr3_nt: TGCGCCAGCAGCCCGGGACTAGCGGGAGGTGGCGTAGTTACAGATACGCAGTATTTT

v_call: TRBV7-8
j_call: TRBJ1-4
clone_size: NA
d_call: NA
cdr3_aa: CASSVGQVANEKLFF
cdr3_nt: TGTGCCAGCAGCGTCGGACAAGTAGCTAATGAAAAACTGTTTTTT

v_call: TRBV7-2
j_call: TRBJ1-5
clone_size: NA
d_call: TRBD1
cdr3_aa: CASSLAGTGGLGNQPQHF
cdr3_nt: TGTGCCAGCAGCTTGGCCGGGACAGGGGGCTTGGGGAATCAGCCCCAGCATTTT

v_call: TRBV6-6
j_call: TRBJ1-6
clone_size: NA
d_call: NA
cdr3_aa: CASTFGQYNSPLHF
cdr3_nt: TGTGCCAGCACCTTCGGACAGTATAATTCACCCCTCCACTTT

v_call: TRBV5-4
j_call: TRBJ1-5
clone_size: few
d_call: NA
cdr3_aa: CASSPGVNQPQHF
cdr3_nt: TGTGCCAGCAGCCCCGGAGTCAATCAGCCCCAGCATTTT

v_call: TRBV19
j_call: TRBJ2-1
clone_size: NA
d_call: TRBD2
cdr3_aa: CASSRFSGSYSYNEQFF
cdr3_nt: TGTGCCAGTAGCCGATTTAGCGGGAGTTACTCCTACAATGAGCAGTTCTTC

v_call: TRBV27
j_call: TRBJ2-3
clone_size: NA
d_call: TRBD2
cdr3_aa: CASRTSGRTDTQYF
cdr3_nt: TGTGCCTCAAGGACTAGCGGGAGAACAGATACGCAGTATTTT

v_call: TRBV6-5
j_call: TRBJ2-1
clone_size: NA
d_call: NA
cdr3_aa: CASSRSGVLYNEQFF
cdr3_nt: TGTGCCAGCAGTCGATCGGGAGTCTTATACAATGAGCAGTTCTTC

v_call: TRBV2
j_call: TRBJ2-7
clone_size: few
d_call: NA
cdr3_aa: CASSSEGEQYF
cdr3_nt: TGTGCCAGCAGTTCGGAGGGCGAGCAGTACTTC

v_call: TRBV10-3
j_call: TRBJ2-6
clone_size: NA
d_call: TRBD1
cdr3_aa: CASSRDRGLSGANVLTF
cdr3_nt: TGTGCCAGTAGCAGGGACAGGGGTCTCTCTGGGGCCAACGTCCTGACTTTC

v_call: TRBV28
j_call: TRBJ2-2
clone_size: NA
d_call: NA
cdr3_aa: CASSQVFGSSNTGELFF
cdr3_nt: TGTGCCAGCAGTCAAGTATTTGGGAGTTCGAACACCGGGGAGCTGTTTTTT

v_call: TRBV5-1
j_call: TRBJ1-1
clone_size: NA
d_call: TRBD1
cdr3_aa: CASSMGQRYTEAFF
cdr3_nt: TGCGCCAGCAGCATGGGACAGCGATACACTGAAGCTTTCTTT